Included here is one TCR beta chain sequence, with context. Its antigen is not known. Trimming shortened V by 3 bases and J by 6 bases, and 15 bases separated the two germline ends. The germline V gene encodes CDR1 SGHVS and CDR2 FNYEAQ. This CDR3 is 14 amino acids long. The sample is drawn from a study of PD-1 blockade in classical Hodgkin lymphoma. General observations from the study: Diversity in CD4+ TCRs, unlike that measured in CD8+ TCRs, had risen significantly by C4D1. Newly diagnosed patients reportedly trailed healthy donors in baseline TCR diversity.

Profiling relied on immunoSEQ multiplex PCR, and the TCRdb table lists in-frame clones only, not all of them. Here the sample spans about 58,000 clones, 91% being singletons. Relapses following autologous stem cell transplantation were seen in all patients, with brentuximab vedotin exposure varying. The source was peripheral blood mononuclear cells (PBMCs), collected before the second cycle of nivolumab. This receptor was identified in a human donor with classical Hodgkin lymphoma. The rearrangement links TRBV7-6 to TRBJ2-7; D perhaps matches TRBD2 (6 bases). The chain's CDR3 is CASSFSGGEAEQYF. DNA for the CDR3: TGTGCCAGCAGCTTTAGCGGTGGGGAGGCCGAGCAGTACTTC.